This TCR beta chain is drawn from a study of T cell changes during pregnancy in multiple sclerosis. Trimming took off 5 bases at V and 1 base at J, with 11 bases between the two ends. This CDR3 contains 14 residues. Germline-derived CDR1 and CDR2 are MGHRA and YSYEKL. Data came from immunoSEQ multiplex PCR; TCRdb stores just in-frame clones and leaves some out. The table lists about 53,000 clones, about nine tenths of them singletons. The source of this sequence is a female donor with multiple sclerosis, enrolled in a pregnancy study. The sample here was CD4+ T cells from peripheral blood mononuclear cells, taken in the third trimester of pregnancy. V is TRBV4-1 and J is TRBJ2-5; maybe TRBD1 (6 bases). The DNA for the CDR3 is TGCGCCAGCAGCTCCAGGGGCCTCCAAGAGACCCAGTACTTC. Encoded protein: CASSSRGLQETQYF.